Listed below are T cell receptor beta chains from one sample, sequenced in a study of T cells in Graves' hyperthyroidism and ophthalmopathy. TCRdb ran MiXCR on the multiplex PCR reads and lists one entry per CDR3 protein. The profile shows some 440,000 distinct CDR3 sequences, about 15% of them singletons. Specimen: blood. Every receptor here comes from a woman younger than 30 with Graves' hyperthyroidism. The conserved cysteine and the conserved F or W are not part of the CDR3 here. The order of the fields is V gene, J gene, CDR3 protein.

v_call: TRBV28; j_call: TRBJ2-1; cdr3_aa: ASSLRSSYNEQF
v_call: TRBV7-6; j_call: TRBJ2-7; cdr3_aa: ASSLNGDSSYEQY
v_call: TRBV11-2; j_call: TRBJ1-2; cdr3_aa: ASRSEGGPSYGYT
v_call: TRBV5-6; j_call: TRBJ2-1; cdr3_aa: ASSLGRGRNEQF
v_call: TRBV7-6; j_call: TRBJ2-7; cdr3_aa: ASSRPGQGSKEQY
v_call: TRBV6-5; j_call: TRBJ2-7; cdr3_aa: ASSLLVGGPDEQY
v_call: TRBV12-5; j_call: TRBJ1-2; cdr3_aa: ASGLERDRGGYT
v_call: TRBV2; j_call: TRBJ2-1; cdr3_aa: ASGSLPYNEQF
v_call: TRBV6-1; j_call: TRBJ1-3; cdr3_aa: ASSAVRFSGNTIY
v_call: TRBV15; j_call: TRBJ2-2; cdr3_aa: ATSIFGQGLNTGELF
v_call: TRBV15; j_call: TRBJ2-3; cdr3_aa: ATREGQGADTQY
v_call: TRBV10-3; j_call: TRBJ2-2; cdr3_aa: AISGSDGLNTGELF
v_call: TRBV2; j_call: TRBJ1-2; cdr3_aa: ASTPGQGADGYT
v_call: TRBV5-1; j_call: TRBJ2-1; cdr3_aa: ASSFTGGRAVEQF
v_call: TRBV6-1; j_call: TRBJ2-3; cdr3_aa: ASSRQGARTDTQY
v_call: TRBV6-5; j_call: TRBJ1-2; cdr3_aa: ASSYMGFNYGYT
v_call: TRBV5-1; j_call: TRBJ2-5; cdr3_aa: ASSWGLAGAFQETQY
v_call: TRBV7-9; j_call: TRBJ1-3; cdr3_aa: ASSPKLGQSSGNTIY
v_call: TRBV7-3; j_call: TRBJ2-5; cdr3_aa: ASSPRVGETQY
v_call: TRBV27; j_call: TRBJ1-2; cdr3_aa: ASSDRLGGGYT
v_call: TRBV28; j_call: TRBJ2-3; cdr3_aa: ASSFEGTQY
v_call: TRBV20-1; j_call: TRBJ2-1; cdr3_aa: SAWAGVWGNEQF
v_call: TRBV28; j_call: TRBJ2-4; cdr3_aa: ASSPGPAKNIQY
v_call: TRBV27; j_call: TRBJ2-1; cdr3_aa: ASLRGNEQF
v_call: TRBV12-3/TRBV12-4; j_call: TRBJ1-5; cdr3_aa: ASSSDRWPQH
v_call: TRBV11-2; j_call: TRBJ2-2; cdr3_aa: ASSPGTRNTGELF
v_call: TRBV2; j_call: TRBJ1-2; cdr3_aa: ASRQTGGGYT
v_call: TRBV7-9; j_call: TRBJ2-1; cdr3_aa: ASSFSQGGGRNEQF
v_call: TRBV10-3; j_call: TRBJ2-6; cdr3_aa: AAKGQGGDSGANVLT
v_call: TRBV9; j_call: TRBJ2-5; cdr3_aa: ASSGRGQIQETQY
v_call: TRBV29-1; j_call: TRBJ2-7; cdr3_aa: SVEGSGTYEQY
v_call: TRBV7-2; j_call: TRBJ2-5; cdr3_aa: ASSLSLTQY
v_call: TRBV6-1; j_call: TRBJ1-2; cdr3_aa: ASSWTGPGGYT
v_call: TRBV10-1; j_call: TRBJ1-1; cdr3_aa: ASSDKAQPEAF
v_call: TRBV7-8; j_call: TRBJ2-2; cdr3_aa: ASSLVPAGNTGELF
v_call: TRBV29-1; j_call: TRBJ2-1; cdr3_aa: SVADWGDEQF
v_call: TRBV5-1; j_call: TRBJ1-2; cdr3_aa: ASSWRGWLDGYT
v_call: TRBV6-1; j_call: TRBJ2-5; cdr3_aa: ASGQGAWETQY
v_call: TRBV10-3; j_call: TRBJ1-5; cdr3_aa: AISETHWEQPQH
v_call: TRBV12-3/TRBV12-4; j_call: TRBJ2-1; cdr3_aa: ASSRRTSGSSYNEQF
v_call: TRBV10-1; j_call: TRBJ1-2; cdr3_aa: ASSQDPTYGYT
v_call: TRBV2; j_call: TRBJ2-1; cdr3_aa: ASNPFGGEQF
v_call: TRBV30; j_call: TRBJ2-2; cdr3_aa: AQDWTGSTGELF
v_call: TRBV19; j_call: TRBJ2-7; cdr3_aa: ASSKKLSQGIYEQY
v_call: TRBV12-3/TRBV12-4; j_call: TRBJ2-1; cdr3_aa: ASRTLRWTSGWNEQF
v_call: TRBV29-1; j_call: TRBJ2-7; cdr3_aa: SARGGGYRDEQY
v_call: TRBV3-1; j_call: TRBJ2-7; cdr3_aa: ASSEYEKAEQY
v_call: TRBV19; j_call: TRBJ2-7; cdr3_aa: ASSGGSIYEQY
v_call: TRBV9; j_call: TRBJ2-7; cdr3_aa: ASSPQPDYRLEQY
v_call: TRBV10-3; j_call: TRBJ1-1; cdr3_aa: ATGPGPTNTEAF
v_call: TRBV5-1; j_call: TRBJ1-4; cdr3_aa: ASRGVSNEKLF
v_call: TRBV6-1; j_call: TRBJ2-1; cdr3_aa: ATSLLAGGNEQF
v_call: TRBV12-3/TRBV12-4; j_call: TRBJ2-7; cdr3_aa: ASGEVPNSYEQY